The 2 T cell receptor beta chains below were found in one sample sequenced in a study of T cell responses to AZD1222 COVID-19 vaccine. Some clones are missing from TCRdb's copy, which holds only in-frame ones; the method was immunoSEQ multiplex PCR. The repertoire holds under 170,000 clones, with around 90% as singletons. This sample comprised peripheral blood, obtained 28 days after the second AZD1222 dose. The origin of the receptors is an adult who received the AZD1222 COVID-19 vaccine.

The chain combines TRBV9 with TRBJ1-4, with 12 positions matching TRBD1. Trimming took 2 bases from V and 8 from J; bases not matched to a gene: 7. The CDR3 runs to 16 residues. CDR1 and CDR2 (germline): SGDLS, YYNGEE. The CDR3 is CASSVDSGQGAEKLFF. As DNA, the CDR3 is TGTGCCAGCAGCGTCGATTCGGGACAGGGGGCCGAAAAACTGTTTTTT.

Written as DNA, the CDR3 is TGTGCCAGCACCCACCAGGACCGATCACCCCGGAATGAGCAGTTCTTC. Amino acids: CASTHQDRSPRNEQFF. This chain uses TRBV7-9 with TRBJ2-1; D uncertain. V lost 7 bases and J 7 bases, leaving 23 bases between the germline ends. From germline, CDR1 is SEHNR and CDR2 FQNEAQ (reference sequence). CDR3 length: 16 residues. Combining the CDR3 with reference TRBV7-9 and TRBJ2-1 gives the whole variable domain DTGVSQNPRHKITKRGQNVTFRCDPISEHNRLYWYRQTLGQGPEFLTYFQNEAQLEKSRLLSDRFSAERPKGSFSTLEIQRTEQGDSAMYLCASTHQDRSPRNEQFFGPGTRLTVL.